This is a list of T cell receptor beta chains from one sample in a study of response to subunit inactivated influenza vaccine. TCRdb used MiXCR to reprocess the RT-PCR reads, holding one entry per CDR3 protein. Of about 520,000 distinct CDR3 sequences in the sample, roughly 25% were seen once. The material was CD4+ T cells sorted from PBMCs, obtained 4 to 6 days after vaccination. The receptors were sampled from a man aged 50 to 59 who received an inactivated influenza vaccine. The CDR3 runs from the conserved cysteine through the conserved F or W. Fields, in order: V gene, clone size, J gene, D gene, CDR3 protein, CDR3 DNA. The D gene is left open where the match is weak. Size is omitted from some rows. Given values are once, few, many or a class for expanded clones.

V: TRBV20-1
size: few
J: TRBJ1-5
D: -
CDR3: CSARGQQGDQPQHF
DNA: TGCAGTGCTAGAGGTCAACAGGGAGATCAGCCCCAGCATTTT

V: TRBV20-1
size: -
J: TRBJ2-3
D: -
CDR3: CSAQRTSGTSTDTQYF
DNA: TGCAGTGCCCAACGAACCTCAGGGACTAGCACAGATACGCAGTATTTT

V: TRBV5-1
size: -
J: TRBJ2-3
D: -
CDR3: CATKETSTDTQYF
DNA: TGCGCCACCAAGGAGACAAGCACAGATACGCAGTATTTT

V: TRBV20-1
size: -
J: TRBJ2-5
D: -
CDR3: CSARDYIETQYF
DNA: TGCAGTGCTAGAGACTATATAGAGACCCAGTACTTC

V: TRBV7-2
size: -
J: TRBJ2-2
D: TRBD2
CDR3: CASSLGLAPTGELFF
DNA: TGTGCCAGCAGCTTGGGACTAGCGCCCACCGGGGAGCTGTTTTTT

V: TRBV29-1
size: few
J: TRBJ2-7
D: -
CDR3: CSVEASGGIREQYF
DNA: TGCAGCGTTGAGGCTTCTGGGGGAATCCGCGAGCAGTACTTC

V: TRBV6-1
size: few
J: TRBJ2-2
D: TRBD1
CDR3: CASSASGTALTGELFF
DNA: TGTGCCAGCAGCGCGTCCGGGACAGCCCTCACCGGGGAGCTGTTTTTT

V: TRBV19
size: -
J: TRBJ1-5
D: TRBD1
CDR3: CASSIQWTGGNQPQHF
DNA: TGTGCCAGTAGTATCCAATGGACAGGGGGCAATCAGCCCCAGCATTTT

V: TRBV5-1
size: few
J: TRBJ1-6
D: -
CDR3: CASTLIGGSNSPLHF
DNA: TGCGCCAGCACCTTAATCGGTGGATCTAATTCACCCCTCCACTTT

V: TRBV14
size: few
J: TRBJ2-1
D: -
CDR3: CASSQAGQFYNEQFF
DNA: TGTGCCAGCAGCCAAGCTGGGCAGTTTTACAATGAGCAGTTCTTC

V: TRBV20-1
size: few
J: TRBJ2-3
D: TRBD2
CDR3: CSARVRSDGRALTDTQYF
DNA: TGCAGTGCTAGAGTCCGATCGGACGGGAGGGCCCTCACAGATACGCAGTATTTT

V: TRBV14
size: -
J: TRBJ2-1
D: TRBD2
CDR3: CASSQDRGSGRLNEQFF
DNA: TGTGCCAGCAGCCAAGATCGGGGTAGCGGGAGACTCAATGAGCAGTTCTTC

V: TRBV29-1
size: -
J: TRBJ2-1
D: -
CDR3: CSVEGRSSYNEQFF
DNA: TGCAGCGTTGAGGGACGGAGCTCCTACAATGAGCAGTTCTTC

V: TRBV24-1
size: few
J: TRBJ2-7
D: TRBD1
CDR3: CATSDRTGIDEQYF
DNA: TGTGCCACCAGTGATAGGACAGGGATCGACGAGCAGTACTTC

V: TRBV11-2
size: few
J: TRBJ2-5
D: -
CDR3: CASSLFVQGGETQYF
DNA: TGTGCCAGCAGCTTATTCGTGCAGGGTGGGGAGACCCAGTACTTC

V: TRBV18
size: -
J: TRBJ2-5
D: TRBD1
CDR3: CASSPDRGRRETQYF
DNA: TGTGCCAGCTCACCAGACAGGGGGCGTCGAGAGACCCAGTACTTC

V: TRBV6-1
size: -
J: TRBJ2-1
D: TRBD2
CDR3: CASSRPTSGGYNEQFF
DNA: TGTGCCAGCAGCAGACCGACTAGCGGGGGATACAATGAGCAGTTCTTC

V: TRBV4-2
size: -
J: TRBJ2-2
D: -
CDR3: CASSHDLGQRHNTGELFF
DNA: TGTGCCAGCAGCCATGATCTAGGGCAGCGGCATAACACCGGGGAGCTGTTTTTT

V: TRBV9
size: few
J: TRBJ2-1
D: TRBD2
CDR3: CASTPHPGTSGTGEQFF
DNA: TGTGCCAGCACCCCACATCCCGGGACTAGCGGGACGGGTGAGCAGTTCTTC

V: TRBV28
size: few
J: TRBJ2-5
D: -
CDR3: CASRPRNRQETQYF
DNA: TGTGCCAGCAGGCCCAGGAACAGGCAAGAGACCCAGTACTTC

V: TRBV28
size: few
J: TRBJ2-7
D: -
CDR3: CASSSGPLYEQYF
DNA: TGTGCCAGCAGTTCCGGGCCCCTATACGAGCAGTACTTC

V: TRBV29-1
size: -
J: TRBJ1-2
D: -
CDR3: CSVDLGRYGYTF
DNA: TGCAGCGTTGATTTGGGCCGCTATGGCTACACCTTC

V: TRBV6-5
size: -
J: TRBJ2-5
D: TRBD1
CDR3: CASSSLRTGAPETQYF
DNA: TGTGCCAGCAGTTCCCTGAGGACAGGGGCGCCTGAGACCCAGTACTTC

V: TRBV6-1
size: few
J: TRBJ1-4
D: -
CDR3: CAAGPPRNEKLFF
DNA: TGTGCCGCCGGACCTCCACGTAATGAAAAACTGTTTTTT

V: TRBV20-1
size: few
J: TRBJ2-7
D: TRBD2
CDR3: CSAAPLTSGRRVYEQYF
DNA: TGCAGTGCTGCCCCCCTTACTAGCGGGAGACGGGTCTACGAGCAGTACTTC

V: TRBV7-2
size: many
J: TRBJ2-3
D: TRBD1
CDR3: CASSLGQGYTDTQYF
DNA: TGTGCCAGCAGCTTGGGACAGGGATACACAGATACGCAGTATTTT

V: TRBV5-1
size: -
J: TRBJ2-3
D: TRBD2
CDR3: CASSLAVAGAEKYF
DNA: TGCGCCAGCAGCTTGGCCGTAGCGGGGGCGGAGAAGTATTTT

V: TRBV6-2/TRBV6-3
size: -
J: TRBJ2-1
D: -
CDR3: CASSYVGGETLF
DNA: TGTGCCAGCAGTTACGTAGGGGGTGAGACGCTCTTC

V: TRBV9
size: few
J: TRBJ2-5
D: -
CDR3: CASSVAQGTQETQYF
DNA: TGTGCCAGCAGCGTAGCGCAGGGGACACAAGAGACCCAGTACTTC

V: TRBV28
size: few
J: TRBJ2-7
D: -
CDR3: CASSRSTLYEQYF
DNA: TGTGCCAGCAGCCGATCCACACTCTACGAGCAGTACTTC

V: TRBV2
size: -
J: TRBJ2-5
D: TRBD2
CDR3: CASNSGGQETQYF
DNA: TGTGCCAGCAATAGCGGGGGACAAGAGACCCAGTACTTC

V: TRBV7-3
size: few
J: TRBJ2-2
D: -
CDR3: CASGPANTGELFF
DNA: TGTGCCAGCGGGCCCGCGAACACCGGGGAGCTGTTTTTT

V: TRBV9
size: -
J: TRBJ1-1
D: -
CDR3: CASSANTANTEAFF
DNA: TGTGCCAGCAGCGCCAACACAGCGAACACTGAAGCTTTCTTT

V: TRBV11-2
size: -
J: TRBJ2-3
D: TRBD1
CDR3: CASSSSRTGRDTQYF
DNA: TGTGCCAGCAGCTCCTCACGGACAGGACGGGATACGCAGTATTTT

V: TRBV20-1
size: many
J: TRBJ2-7
D: TRBD2
CDR3: CSARLAGRYEQYF
DNA: TGCAGTGCCAGACTAGCGGGACGCTACGAGCAGTACTTC

V: TRBV5-5
size: few
J: TRBJ1-5
D: TRBD1
CDR3: CASSGDRGLSQHF
DNA: TGTGCCAGCAGCGGGGACAGGGGGTTGTCCCAGCATTTT

V: TRBV12-3/TRBV12-4
size: few
J: TRBJ2-5
D: TRBD1
CDR3: CASSPRDRPETQYF
DNA: TGTGCCAGCAGTCCCCGGGACAGACCAGAGACCCAGTACTTC

V: TRBV27
size: few
J: TRBJ2-2
D: -
CDR3: CASSPFETGELFF
DNA: TGTGCCAGCAGCCCCTTTGAGACCGGGGAGCTGTTTTTT

V: TRBV7-9
size: -
J: TRBJ2-1
D: -
CDR3: CASSPGQLGNEQFF
DNA: TGTGCCAGCAGCCCGGGCCAACTCGGCAATGAGCAGTTCTTC

V: TRBV5-5
size: -
J: TRBJ2-7
D: TRBD1
CDR3: CASSLGPGQGNEQYF
DNA: TGTGCCAGCAGCTTAGGACCGGGACAGGGTAACGAGCAGTACTTC